This passage covers 28 T cell receptor beta chains from one sample sequenced in a study of CD8+CD57+ T cells in acquired aplastic anemia. Patients chosen for sequencing had CD8+CD57+ cells that had expanded, as shown by flow cytometry. Both TCR beta VDJ combination and CDR3 sequence profiling were carried out. Genomic DNA was the template for this profiling. TCRdb redid the calling of the reads with MiXCR, one entry per CDR3 protein. This sample yields around 220,000 distinct CDR3 sequences, of which approximately 51% are seen a single time; around 20% belongs to the top ten. The sequencing sample was made of sorted CD4+, CD8+, or CD8+CD57+ T cells (not recorded which) from PBMCs. These receptors were collected from a human donor with aplastic anemia.

The rearrangement uses TRBV6-5 and TRBJ1-1, with TRBD1 matching 7 bases. Germline trimming cut 5 bases from V and 4 bases from J; bases unmatched to any gene: 1. Germline-derived CDR1 and CDR2 are MNHEY and SVGAGI. This CDR3 has 12 residues. The CDR3 DNA reads as TGTGCCAGCAGTACAGGGGTCACTGAAGCTTTCTTT. Translating gives CASSTGVTEAFF.

The chain carries TRBV19 and TRBJ1-1; D is undetermined. Germline lookup yields CDR1 LNHDA and CDR2 SQIVND (reference sequence). The CDR3 runs to 14 residues. V was cut by 4 bases and J by 4 bases, with 13 bases left in between. The CDR3 protein is CASSRSAAGTEAFF. CDR3 nucleotide sequence: TGTGCCAGTAGTAGAAGTGCGGCAGGCACTGAAGCTTTCTTT.

This clonotype appeared a few times. The chain joins TRBV19 to TRBJ1-5, with TRBD1 identical over 8 bases. Germline CDR1 and CDR2: LNHDA and SQIVND (reference sequence). The trim removed 8 bases at V and 3 bases at J, leaving 6 bases unmatched. There are 14 residues in the CDR3. In DNA form, the CDR3 reads TGTGCCAGTGGCGGACAGGGCATCAATCAGCCCCAGCATTTT. Translation gives CASGGQGINQPQHF.

The sample holds a few counts of this clonotype. A much larger clone lies a single base off, so this may be a read error. This chain links TRBV20-1 with TRBJ1-2; a weak D match, TRBD1 (5 bases). This CDR3 spans 13 amino acids. V gave up 0 bases and J gave up 8 bases, with 13 bases separating them. Germline V gene lookup returns CDR1 DFQATT and CDR2 SNEGSKA (reference sequence). This chain's CDR3 is CSARDLSHRGYTF. CDR3 nucleotides: TGCAGTGCTAGAGATCTCTCGCACAGGGGCTACACCTTC.

A remark on this clonotype: A much more abundant neighbour one base away suggests this may be a read error. This chain connects TRBV12-3 or TRBV12-4 to TRBJ2-7; D may be TRBD1 or TRBD2 (5 bases each). V was pared by 11 bases and J by 1 base, with 18 bases between. The CDR3 runs 14 residues. The CDR3 bases are TGTGCCGGCACCTCGGGACGGAGGTCCTACGAGCAGTACTTC. Its translation is CAGTSGRRSYEQYF.

On this clonotype: No conserved phenylalanine or tryptophan is present at the end of the CDR3, so a read error is the likely explanation. Because the CDR3's place on the DNA is in doubt, the DNA is left out and the CDR3 is given as listed by TCRdb. CDR3 loop: CASSDSRP. J is TRBJ2-1 and V is TRBV5-6; the tabulated D call, TRBD1, remains unverified against the DNA. The CDR3 spans 8 amino acids, including both terminal residues. CDR1 is SGHDT, CDR2 YYEEEE, per germline.

V and J are TRBV20-1 and TRBJ2-7; D remains ambiguous. V shed 5 bases and J shed 4 bases, with 21 bases lying between them. The length of the CDR3 is 15 residues. Germline V lookup: CDR1 DFQATT, CDR2 SNEGSKA (reference sequence). The CDR3 spells CSASWGTETAYEQYF. The CDR3 bases are TGCAGTGCTTCTTGGGGTACCGAGACTGCATACGAGCAGTACTTC.

This clonotype has a handful of counts. This chain links TRBV2 with TRBJ2-2; the D gene is possibly TRBD2 (5 bases). Germline CDR1 SNHLY, CDR2 FYNNEI. CDR3 length: 13 amino acids. V was pared by 9 bases and J by 3 bases, with 11 bases between. The CDR3 DNA reads as TGTGCCAGGGAGGCGGAGGACACCGGGGAGCTGTTTTTT. Translation gives CAREAEDTGELFF.

The rearrangement links TRBV20-1 to TRBJ2-1, with TRBD2 identical over 9 bases. V dropped 1 base and J dropped 6; count of bases not matched to a gene: 7. Germline V CDR1 and CDR2: DFQATT, SNEGSKA (reference sequence). The CDR3 consists of 15 residues. The CDR3 nucleotides are TGCAGTGCTAGAGGGGGGGTAGCGGGGGTCAATGAGCAGTTCTTC. Translating gives CSARGGVAGVNEQFF.

This clonotype was seen once. V gene TRBV7-2 combines with J gene TRBJ2-7; tentative D call: TRBD2 (5 bases). Germline CDR1 and CDR2: SGHTA and FQGNSA. There are 16 residues in the CDR3. Trimming pared 5 bases from V and 2 bases from J, leaving 19 bases between. The CDR3 sequence: CASSPRGSVGPYEQYF. The DNA of the CDR3 is TGTGCCAGCAGCCCCCGAGGTAGCGTAGGTCCCTACGAGCAGTACTTC.

V is TRBV25-1 and J is TRBJ1-3, with TRBD1 identical over 7 bases. There are 17 residues in the CDR3. Losses at the gene ends were 6 bases for V and 0 bases for J; bases not matched to a gene: 11. Per the germline V gene, CDR1 is MGHDK and CDR2 is SYGVNS. CDR3 in DNA: TGTGCCAGCAGGAGCCCAGGGACAGCGGACTCTGGAAACACCATATATTTT. Protein: CASRSPGTADSGNTIYF.

This rearrangement joins TRBV7-2 to TRBJ1-1; D unclear. The CDR3 extends over 15 amino acids. Germline V CDR1 and CDR2: SGHTA, FQGNSA. Deletions cut 5 bases from V and 4 bases from J, with 17 bases between. The CDR3 bases are TGTGCCAGCAGCCTGCGACCCGGGATCAGCACTGAAGCTTTCTTT. Its translation is CASSLRPGISTEAFF.

With regard to this clonotype: A read error is possible here, since a much larger clone lies one base away. Since the CDR3 does not end with the conserved phenylalanine or tryptophan, this likely comes from a read error. V gene TRBV7-2 combines with J gene TRBJ1-1; D is unresolved. The CDR3 is 12 amino acids. The V gene's germline CDR1 is SGHTA and CDR2 FQGNSA. The V end was cut by 6 bases, the J end by 7 bases, with 12 bases between. The CDR3 sequence is CASRGSVGEAFL. The CDR3 DNA follows: TGTGCCAGCAGAGGGTCGGTCGGTGAAGCTTTCCTT.

This clonotype was observed many times. The chain uses TRBV7-2 and TRBJ1-5; D gene ambiguous. Trimming shortened V by 1 base and J by 2 bases, and 6 bases separated the two germline ends. Germline-derived CDR1 and CDR2 are SGHTA and FQGNSA. The CDR3 is 14 residues long. In DNA, the CDR3 is TGTGCCAGCAGCTTAGAAAGTGGCAATCAGCCCCAGCATTTT. Its translation: CASSLESGNQPQHF.

This clonotype was counted ten times or more. V usage is TRBV10-3 and J usage is TRBJ1-5; D perhaps matches TRBD1 (5 bases). The CDR3 sequence is 12 residues long. Between the trimmed V and J ends, which lost 3 bases and 11 bases, there was a span of 11 bases. The V gene's germline CDR1 is ENHRY and CDR2 SYGVKD. DNA of the CDR3: TGTGCCATCAGTGATCAGGGTTTGGCCCAGCATTTT. This translates into CAISDQGLAQHF.

This chain uses TRBV7-9 with TRBJ2-7; possibly TRBD2 for D (5 bases). The germline CDR1 and CDR2 sequences are SEHNR and FQNEAQ (reference sequence). V was clipped by 8 bases and J by 7 bases, with 21 bases between them. The CDR3 runs to 14 residues. CDR3 coding DNA: TGTGCCAGCGGAGGCGCAGCGAGGACGGGGGAGCAGTACTTC. Protein product: CASGGAARTGEQYF.

The chain links TRBV10-2 to TRBJ2-5; tentatively, D is TRBD2 (6 bases). Germline CDR1 is WSHSY and CDR2 is SAAADI. V dropped 4 bases and J dropped 1 base, with 16 bases sitting between them. The CDR3 spans 16 residues. The CDR3 spells CASSAVMAGPQETQYF. Written as DNA, the CDR3 is TGCGCCAGCAGTGCGGTGATGGCGGGACCCCAAGAGACCCAGTACTTC.

The J gene is TRBJ1-2, the V gene TRBV30, with D unresolved. The CDR3 sequence is 13 residues long. The germline V gene encodes CDR1 GTSNPN and CDR2 SVGIG (reference sequence). V lost 5 bases and J lost 7, with 17 bases in between. CDR3 residues: CAWSPIGVTGYTF. The CDR3 coding sequence is TGTGCCTGGTCCCCTATTGGGGTGACTGGCTACACCTTC.

This rearrangement joins TRBV9 to TRBJ1-4; a possible D gene is TRBD1 (5 bases). V lost 2 bases to trimming and J lost 1 base, with 9 bases between them. Germline CDR1 SGDLS, CDR2 YYNGEE. This CDR3 is 15 amino acids long. The CDR3 here is CASSVDSKTNEKLFF. CDR3 DNA: TGTGCCAGCAGCGTCGACAGCAAAACTAATGAAAAACTGTTTTTT.

The V gene is TRBV7-9, the J gene TRBJ1-1; no firm D call. The CDR3 extends over 12 amino acids. The germline CDR1 and CDR2 sequences are SEHNR and FQNEAQ (reference sequence). V lost 4 bases, J lost 10 bases, and 13 bases lay in between. CDR3 DNA sequence: TGTGCCAGCAGCTCCAGTGACGGAGGAGCTTTCTTT. This encodes CASSSSDGGAFF.

The V and J genes are TRBV6-2 or TRBV6-3 and TRBJ1-2, with TRBD1 matching 9 bases. The V gene's germline CDR1 is MNHEY and CDR2 SVGEGT. J gave up 3 bases and V 5 bases, and 7 bases lay outside the gene matches. The CDR3 has 15 amino acids. Written as DNA, the CDR3 is TGTGCCAGCAGTCACGACAGGGGGTTGGACTATGGCTACACCTTC. Its protein product is CASSHDRGLDYGYTF.

The V gene is TRBV7-3, the J gene TRBJ2-6; the match to TRBD2 covers 13 bases. After removal of 3 bases from V and 4 bases from J, the junction contained 3 bases not matched to a gene. The germline V gene has CDR1 SGHTA and CDR2 FQGTGA. The CDR3 contains 17 residues. Here the CDR3 DNA reads TGTGCCAGCAGCTTGGGACTAGCGGGGACCGGGGCCAACGTCCTGACTTTC. As protein: CASSLGLAGTGANVLTF. Drawing the rest from reference TRBV7-3 and TRBJ2-6, the complete variable domain is GAGVSQTPSNKVTEKGKYVELRCDPISGHTALYWYRQSLGQGPEFLIYFQGTGAADDSGLPNDRFFAVRPEGSVSTLKIQRTERGDSAVYLCASSLGLAGTGANVLTFGAGSRLTVL.

In this sample, this clonotype turned up many times. V gene TRBV19 combines with J gene TRBJ2-7; no clear D gene. The germline gives CDR1 LNHDA, CDR2 SQIVND (reference sequence). V lost 7 bases to trimming and J lost 0 bases, with 13 bases between them. The CDR3 length is 14 residues. The CDR3, as DNA: TGTGCCAGTAAGGAAACAGCTCCCTCCTACGAGCAGTACTTC. Translated, it gives CASKETAPSYEQYF.

The sample holds many counts of this clonotype. The chain combines TRBV20-1 with TRBJ2-4; 12 bases agree with TRBD2. In germline, CDR1 is DFQATT, CDR2 SNEGSKA (reference sequence). This CDR3 comprises 18 residues. J lost 0 bases, V lost 5 bases, and 11 bases had no gene match. The CDR3, as DNA: TGCAGTGCTGGAAGACTAGCGGGGGCTGAAGGAGCCAAAAACATTCAGTACTTC. Translating it yields CSAGRLAGAEGAKNIQYF.

This clonotype was counted between two and nine times. The rearrangement joins TRBV7-8 to TRBJ1-2, with 11 positions matching TRBD1. Trimming cost V 6 bases and J 7 bases; bases outside gene matches: 7. The CDR3 is made up of 14 amino acids. Germline V gene data show CDR1 as SGHVS and CDR2 as FQNEAQ. The CDR3 region has the DNA TGTGCCAGCAGGGCCGGGACAGGGGGGGGTGGCTACACCTTC. This codes for CASRAGTGGGGYTF.

This clonotype is a singleton in its sample. The CDR3 sequence is CSAREEGINEKLFF. The CDR3 bases are TGCAGTGCTAGAGAGGAGGGCATTAATGAAAAACTGTTTTTT. The gene calls are TRBV20-1 and TRBJ1-4; D gene uncertain. CDR3 length equals 14 residues. Between the trimmed V and J ends, which lost 0 bases and 4 bases, there was a span of 9 bases. Germline V gene data show CDR1 as DFQATT and CDR2 as SNEGSKA (reference sequence).

The chain couples TRBV19 to TRBJ1-1, with D possibly TRBD1 on 5 matching bases. Germline CDR1 and CDR2: LNHDA and SQIVND (reference sequence). The CDR3 contains 11 residues. The V end was cut by 10 bases, the J end by 5 bases, with 11 bases between. CDR3 residues: CATKWGTEAFF. The CDR3 nucleotides are TGTGCCACCAAGTGGGGGACTGAAGCTTTCTTT.

The gene calls are TRBV9 and TRBJ2-5, with 13 bases identical to TRBD2. This CDR3 spans 16 amino acids. From germline, CDR1 is SGDLS and CDR2 YYNGEE. Trimming took 3 bases from V and 4 from J; bases not matched to a gene: 6. CDR3 sequence (DNA): TGTGCCAGCAGCGGCACTAGCGGGGGGGCCCGAGAGACCCAGTACTTC. It specifies CASSGTSGGARETQYF.